The clone carrying this T cell receptor (beta chain) was counted ten times or more. Antigen: not known. MiXCR, applied by TCRdb to the 5' RACE reads, yields one record per CDR3 protein. The sample records 200,000 to 250,000 distinct CDR3 sequences, less than 8% being singletons. The data are from a study of identical twins. Whole-study results and caveats: Conclusions were drawn cross-sectionally by statistical analysis, without following the same donors. There were fewer insertions in abundant cord blood beta clonotypes, but memory repertoires showed no such pattern.

CDR1 LGHNA and CDR2 YSLEER come from the germline V gene. V lost 4 bases to trimming and J lost 0 bases, with 17 bases between them. There are 17 residues in the CDR3. A further study also used this sample, focusing on yellow fever vaccine responses in identical twins. That paper adds: Twins showed a vaccine T cell response that reportedly seemed partly convergent, partly personalized.

The sequence came from a woman younger than 35 in good health. The V call is TRBV4-3, the J call TRBJ2-3; D is possibly TRBD1 or TRBD2 (6 bases each). Sequencing was done on a sample of memory (CD45RO+) T cells sorted from blood. CDR3 bases: TGCGCCAGCAGCCTAAGGAGGGACAACCCTAGCACAGATACGCAGTATTTT. This sequence encodes CASSLRRDNPSTDTQYF.